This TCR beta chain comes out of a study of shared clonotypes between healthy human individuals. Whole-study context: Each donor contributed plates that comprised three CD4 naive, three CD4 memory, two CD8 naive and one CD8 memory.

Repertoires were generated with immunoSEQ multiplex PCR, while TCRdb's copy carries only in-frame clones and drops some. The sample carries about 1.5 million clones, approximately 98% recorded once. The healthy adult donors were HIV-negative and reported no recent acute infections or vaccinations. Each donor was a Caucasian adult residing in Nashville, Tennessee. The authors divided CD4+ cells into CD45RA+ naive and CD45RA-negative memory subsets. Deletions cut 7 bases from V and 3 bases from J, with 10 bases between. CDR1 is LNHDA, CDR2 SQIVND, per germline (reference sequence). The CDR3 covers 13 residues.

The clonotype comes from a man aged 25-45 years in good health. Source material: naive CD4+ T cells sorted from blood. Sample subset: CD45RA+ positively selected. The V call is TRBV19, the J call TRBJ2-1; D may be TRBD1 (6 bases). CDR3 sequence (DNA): TGTGCCAGTAAACAGGGCCTCTACAATGAGCAGTTCTTC. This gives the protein CASKQGLYNEQFF.